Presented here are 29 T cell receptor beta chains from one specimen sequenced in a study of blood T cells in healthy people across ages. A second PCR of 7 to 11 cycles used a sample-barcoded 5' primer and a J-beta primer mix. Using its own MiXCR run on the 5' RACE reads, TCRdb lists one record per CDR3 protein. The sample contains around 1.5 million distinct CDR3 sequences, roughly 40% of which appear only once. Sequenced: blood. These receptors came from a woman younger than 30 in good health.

CDR3 loop: CSVERLGQGAHYGYTF. The CDR3, as DNA: TGCAGCGTTGAAAGGTTGGGACAGGGAGCCCACTATGGCTACACCTTC. The chain is built from TRBV29-1 and TRBJ1-2, with 9 bases that match TRBD1. Germline-derived CDR1 and CDR2 are SQVTM and ANQGSEA. The CDR3 extends over 16 amino acids. V lost 2 bases and J lost 3; bases outside the gene matches: 10.

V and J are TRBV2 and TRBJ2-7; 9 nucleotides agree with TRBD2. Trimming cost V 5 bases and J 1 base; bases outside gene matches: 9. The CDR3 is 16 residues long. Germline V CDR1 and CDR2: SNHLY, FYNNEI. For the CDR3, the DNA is TGTGCCAGCAGTTACATTAGCGGGAGTGTTTCCTACGAGCAGTACTTC. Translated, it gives CASSYISGSVSYEQYF. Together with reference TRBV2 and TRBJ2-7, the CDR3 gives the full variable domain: EPEVTQTPSHQVTQMGQEVILRCVPISNHLYFYWYRQILGQKVEFLVSFYNNEISEKSEIFDDQFSVERPDGSNFTLKIRSTKLEDSAMYFCASSYISGSVSYEQYFGPGTRLTVT.

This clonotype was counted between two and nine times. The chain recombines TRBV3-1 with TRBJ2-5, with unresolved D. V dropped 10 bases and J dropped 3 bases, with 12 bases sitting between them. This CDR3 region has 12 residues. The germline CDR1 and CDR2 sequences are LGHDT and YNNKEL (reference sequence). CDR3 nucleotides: TGTGCCACCGGACGACCGGAAGAGACCCAGTACTTC. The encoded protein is CATGRPEETQYF.

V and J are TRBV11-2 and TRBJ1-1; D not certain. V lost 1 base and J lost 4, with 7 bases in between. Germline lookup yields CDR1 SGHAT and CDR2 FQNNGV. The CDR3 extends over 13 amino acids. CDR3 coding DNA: TGTGCCAGCAGCTTAGGAGAGACCACTGAAGCTTTCTTT. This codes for CASSLGETTEAFF.

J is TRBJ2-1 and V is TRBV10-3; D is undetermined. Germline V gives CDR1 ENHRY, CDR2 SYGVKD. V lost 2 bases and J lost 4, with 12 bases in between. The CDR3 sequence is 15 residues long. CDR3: CAISEGAPEYNEQFF. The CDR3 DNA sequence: TGTGCCATCAGTGAGGGCGCCCCCGAGTACAATGAGCAGTTCTTC.

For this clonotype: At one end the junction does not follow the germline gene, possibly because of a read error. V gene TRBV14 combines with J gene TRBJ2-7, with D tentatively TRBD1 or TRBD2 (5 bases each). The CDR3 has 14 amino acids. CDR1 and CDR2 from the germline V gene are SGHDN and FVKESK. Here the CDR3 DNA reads TGTGCCGGCAGCCAAGTCGGGACCTCCTACGAGCAGTACTTC. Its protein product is CAGSQVGTSYEQYF.

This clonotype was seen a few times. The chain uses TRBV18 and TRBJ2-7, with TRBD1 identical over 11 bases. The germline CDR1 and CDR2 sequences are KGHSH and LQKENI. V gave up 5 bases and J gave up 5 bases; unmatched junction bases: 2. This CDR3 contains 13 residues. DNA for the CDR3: TGTGCCAGCTCAGGGGACAGGGGGAACGAGCAGTACTTC. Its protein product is CASSGDRGNEQYF.

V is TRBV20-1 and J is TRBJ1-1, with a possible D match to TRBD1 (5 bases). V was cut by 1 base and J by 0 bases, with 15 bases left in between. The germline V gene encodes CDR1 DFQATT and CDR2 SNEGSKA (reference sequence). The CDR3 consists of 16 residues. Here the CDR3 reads CSARVGIDRVNTEAFF. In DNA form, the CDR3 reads TGCAGTGCTAGAGTGGGGATTGACAGAGTGAACACTGAAGCTTTCTTT.

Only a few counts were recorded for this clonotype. CDR3 in amino acids: CSARDLGDNEQFF. The CDR3 DNA reads TGCAGTGCTAGAGATCTGGGCGACAATGAGCAGTTCTTC. This chain links TRBV20-1 with TRBJ2-1; no clear D gene. The CDR3 runs to 13 residues. Germline V CDR1 and CDR2: DFQATT, SNEGSKA (reference sequence). Trimming removed 0 bases at V and 5 bases at J, with 8 bases between.

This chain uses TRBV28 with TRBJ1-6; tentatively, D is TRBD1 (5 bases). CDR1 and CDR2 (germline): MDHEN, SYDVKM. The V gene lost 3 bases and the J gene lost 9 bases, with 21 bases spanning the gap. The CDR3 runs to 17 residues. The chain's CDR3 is CASSLVVQEGMGSPLHF. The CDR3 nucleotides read TGTGCCAGCAGTTTGGTGGTTCAGGAGGGGATGGGTTCACCCCTCCACTTT.

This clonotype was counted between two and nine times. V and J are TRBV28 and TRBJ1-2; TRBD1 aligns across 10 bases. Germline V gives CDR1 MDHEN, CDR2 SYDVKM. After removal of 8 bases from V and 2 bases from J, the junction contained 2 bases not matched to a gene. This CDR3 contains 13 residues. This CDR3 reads CASWTGGNYGYTF. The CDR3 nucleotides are TGTGCCAGCTGGACAGGGGGGAACTATGGCTACACCTTC.

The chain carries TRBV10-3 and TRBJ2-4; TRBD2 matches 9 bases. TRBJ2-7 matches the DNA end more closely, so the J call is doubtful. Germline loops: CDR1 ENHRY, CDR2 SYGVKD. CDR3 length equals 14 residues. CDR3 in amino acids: CAISTSGFGYEQYF. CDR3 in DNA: TGTGCCATCAGTACTAGCGGGTTCGGCTACGAGCAGTACTTC.

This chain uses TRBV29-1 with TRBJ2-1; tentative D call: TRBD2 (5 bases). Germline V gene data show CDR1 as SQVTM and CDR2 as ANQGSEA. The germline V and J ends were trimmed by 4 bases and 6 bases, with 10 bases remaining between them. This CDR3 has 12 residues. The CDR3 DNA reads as TGCAGCGTTGGTAGAGGAGGCAATGAGCAGTTCTTC. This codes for CSVGRGGNEQFF.

CDR3 in DNA: TGCAGTGCTGCCTCCGCTAGCGGGATGACCGGCGAGCAGTACTTC. Translation gives CSAASASGMTGEQYF. J is TRBJ2-7 and V is TRBV20-1; 9 bases are shared with TRBD2. The CDR3 spans 15 residues. Germline V lookup: CDR1 DFQATT, CDR2 SNEGSKA (reference sequence). The V segment lost 5 bases and the J segment 6 bases; nucleotides outside the gene matches: 14.

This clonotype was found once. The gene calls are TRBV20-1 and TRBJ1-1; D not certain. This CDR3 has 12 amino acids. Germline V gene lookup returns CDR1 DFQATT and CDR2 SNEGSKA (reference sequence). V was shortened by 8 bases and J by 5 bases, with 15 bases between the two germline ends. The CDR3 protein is CSKVPKRTEAFF. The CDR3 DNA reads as TGCAGTAAGGTCCCGAAACGTACTGAAGCTTTCTTT.

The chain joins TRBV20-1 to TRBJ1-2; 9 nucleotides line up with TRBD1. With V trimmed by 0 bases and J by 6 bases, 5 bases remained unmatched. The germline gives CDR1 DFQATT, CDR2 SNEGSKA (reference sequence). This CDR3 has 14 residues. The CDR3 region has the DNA TGCAGTGCTAGAGATGGGACAGGGTTTAATGGCTACACCTTC. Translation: CSARDGTGFNGYTF.

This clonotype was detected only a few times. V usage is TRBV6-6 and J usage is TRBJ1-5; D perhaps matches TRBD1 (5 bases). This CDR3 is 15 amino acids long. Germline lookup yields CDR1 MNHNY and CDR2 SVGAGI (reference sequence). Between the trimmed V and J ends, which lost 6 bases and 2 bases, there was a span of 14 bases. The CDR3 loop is CASSRGAKGNQPQHF. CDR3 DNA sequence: TGTGCCAGCAGCCGAGGGGCCAAGGGCAATCAGCCCCAGCATTTT.

The CDR3, as DNA: TGTGCCAGTGGACTACAGGGGGAAAAACTGTTTTTT. It encodes CASGLQGEKLFF. The V gene is TRBV19, the J gene TRBJ1-4; 7 bases fit TRBD1. V shed 8 bases and J 8 bases; nucleotides not matched to a gene: 5. Germline V gene lookup returns CDR1 LNHDA and CDR2 SQIVND (reference sequence). The CDR3 extends over 12 amino acids.

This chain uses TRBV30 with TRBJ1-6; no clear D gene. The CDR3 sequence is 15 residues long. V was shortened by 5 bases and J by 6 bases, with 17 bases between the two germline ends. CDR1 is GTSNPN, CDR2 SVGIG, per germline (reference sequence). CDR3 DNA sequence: TGTGCCTGGGACCGGGAGAGGGCCATTAATTCACCCCTCCACTTT. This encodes CAWDRERAINSPLHF.

CDR3 DNA: TGCGCCAGCAGTGGGTTCGATTTAGGGCAGTACTTC. Amino acid sequence: CASSGFDLGQYF. J is TRBJ2-7 and V is TRBV10-2; D not resolved. Germline V gene sequence: CDR1 WSHSY, CDR2 SAAADI. V gave up 4 bases and J gave up 9 bases, with 13 bases separating them. The CDR3 spans 12 residues.

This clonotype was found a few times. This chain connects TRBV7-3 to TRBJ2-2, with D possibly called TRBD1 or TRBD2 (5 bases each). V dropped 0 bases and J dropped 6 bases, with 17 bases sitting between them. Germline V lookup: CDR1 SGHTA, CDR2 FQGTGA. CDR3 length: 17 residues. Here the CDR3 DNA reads TGTGCCAGCAGCTTAACGGGGGTCAGCTCCTACCCCGGGGAGCTGTTTTTT. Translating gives CASSLTGVSSYPGELFF.

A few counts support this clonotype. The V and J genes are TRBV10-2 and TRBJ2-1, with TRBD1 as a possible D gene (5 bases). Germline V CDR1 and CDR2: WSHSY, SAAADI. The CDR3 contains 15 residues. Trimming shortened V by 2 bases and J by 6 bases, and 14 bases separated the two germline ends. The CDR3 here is CASSEKGKRGNEQFF. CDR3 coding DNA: TGCGCCAGCAGTGAGAAAGGGAAAAGGGGCAATGAGCAGTTCTTC.

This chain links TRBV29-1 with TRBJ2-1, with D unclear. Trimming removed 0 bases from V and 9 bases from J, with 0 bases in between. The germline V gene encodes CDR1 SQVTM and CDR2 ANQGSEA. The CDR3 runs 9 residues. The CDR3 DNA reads TGCAGCGTTGAAGATGAGCAGTTCTTC. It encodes CSVEDEQFF.

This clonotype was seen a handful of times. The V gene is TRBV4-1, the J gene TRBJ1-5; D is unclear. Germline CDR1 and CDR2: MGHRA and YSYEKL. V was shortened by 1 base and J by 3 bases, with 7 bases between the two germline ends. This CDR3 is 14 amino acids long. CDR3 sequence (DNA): TGCGCCAGCAGCCAAGCCCAGCTCAATCAGCCCCAGCATTTT. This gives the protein CASSQAQLNQPQHF.

Written as DNA, the CDR3 is TGCAGTGGTTCAGGGGCGTACCTTTACGAGCAGTACTTC. Protein sequence: CSGSGAYLYEQYF. The chain recombines TRBV20-1 with TRBJ2-7; a weak D match, TRBD1 (6 bases). The CDR3 has 13 amino acids. Trimming took 7 bases from V and 4 from J, leaving 17 bases between them. Germline values: CDR1 DFQATT, CDR2 SNEGSKA (reference sequence).

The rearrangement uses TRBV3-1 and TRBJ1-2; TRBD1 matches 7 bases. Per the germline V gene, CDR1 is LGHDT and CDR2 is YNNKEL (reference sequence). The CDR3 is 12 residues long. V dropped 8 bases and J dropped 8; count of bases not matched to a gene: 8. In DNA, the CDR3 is TGTGCCAGCTCCGGGACAGCCGGCGGCTACACCTTC. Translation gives CASSGTAGGYTF.

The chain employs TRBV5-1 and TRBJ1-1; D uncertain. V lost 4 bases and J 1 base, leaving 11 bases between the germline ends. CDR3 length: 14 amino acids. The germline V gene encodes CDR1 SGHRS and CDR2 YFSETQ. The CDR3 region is CASSLYGRNTEAFF. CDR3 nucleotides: TGCGCCAGCAGCCTTTATGGTCGGAACACTGAAGCTTTCTTT.

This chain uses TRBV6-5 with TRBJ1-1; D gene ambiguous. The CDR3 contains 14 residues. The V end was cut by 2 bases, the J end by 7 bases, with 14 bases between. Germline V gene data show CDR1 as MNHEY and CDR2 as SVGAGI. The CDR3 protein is CASSYQSTHFEAFF. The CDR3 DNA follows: TGTGCCAGCAGTTACCAATCGACACATTTTGAAGCTTTCTTT.

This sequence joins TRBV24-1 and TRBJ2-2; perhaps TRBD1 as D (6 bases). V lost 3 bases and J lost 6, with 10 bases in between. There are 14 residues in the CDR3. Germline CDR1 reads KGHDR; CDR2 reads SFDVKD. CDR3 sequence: CATSDGQRPGELFF. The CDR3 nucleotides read TGTGCCACCAGTGATGGACAGAGGCCCGGGGAGCTGTTTTTT.